This TCR beta chain was recorded in a study of glioma-infiltrating T cells after dendritic cell vaccination. Study as a whole: Monocyte-derived dendritic cells, cultured less than 9 days with IL-4 and GM-CSF, were pulsed with autologous tumor lysate. Study conclusions and caveats: Complete blood and tumor specimen sets were limited to few patients.

Points on this clone: Its matching antigen is unknown.

The length of the CDR3 is 18 residues. The V end lost 3 bases, the J end lost 0 bases, and 20 bases lay between the germline ends. Germline V gene sequence: CDR1 SGHVS, CDR2 FQNEAQ. Primers: 60 V beta forward and 13 J beta reverse. Using immunoSEQ multiplex PCR, the repertoire was profiled, and TCRdb retains in-frame clones only, with some absent. The profile shows nearly 85,000 clones, 80% to 90% of them singletons. This TCR derives from a human donor with glioblastoma. Sample: blood, taken before dendritic cell vaccination. The chain recombines TRBV7-8 with TRBJ1-1, with no clear D. CDR3 protein: CASSFTPISTLLNTEAFF. The DNA of the CDR3 is TGTGCCAGCAGCTTTACCCCTATCTCGACACTCCTGAACACTGAAGCTTTCTTT. The full variable domain, rest sourced from reference TRBV7-8 and TRBJ1-1, is GAGVSQSPRYKVAKRGQDVALRCDPISGHVSLFWYQQALGQGPEFLTYFQNEAQLDKSGLPSDRFFAERPEGSVSTLKIQRTQQEDSAVYLCASSFTPISTLLNTEAFFGQGTRLTVV.